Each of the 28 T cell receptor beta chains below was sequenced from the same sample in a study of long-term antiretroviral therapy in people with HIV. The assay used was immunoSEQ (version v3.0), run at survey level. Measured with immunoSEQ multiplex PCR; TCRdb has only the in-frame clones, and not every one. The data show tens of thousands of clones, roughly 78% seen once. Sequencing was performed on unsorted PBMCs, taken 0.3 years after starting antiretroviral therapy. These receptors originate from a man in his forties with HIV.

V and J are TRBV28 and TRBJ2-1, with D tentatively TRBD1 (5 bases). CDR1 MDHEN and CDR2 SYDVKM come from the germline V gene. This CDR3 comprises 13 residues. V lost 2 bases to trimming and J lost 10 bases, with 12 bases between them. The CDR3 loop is CASSLGALTEQFF. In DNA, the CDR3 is TGTGCCAGCAGTTTAGGGGCCTTAACGGAGCAGTTCTTC.

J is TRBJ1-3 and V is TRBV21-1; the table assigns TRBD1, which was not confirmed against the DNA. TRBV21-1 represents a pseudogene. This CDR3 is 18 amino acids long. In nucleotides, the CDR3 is TGTGCCAGCAGCACGCCCACAGTACAGGGCCCCTCTGGAGGCACCATATATTTT. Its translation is CASSTPTVQGPSGGTIYF.

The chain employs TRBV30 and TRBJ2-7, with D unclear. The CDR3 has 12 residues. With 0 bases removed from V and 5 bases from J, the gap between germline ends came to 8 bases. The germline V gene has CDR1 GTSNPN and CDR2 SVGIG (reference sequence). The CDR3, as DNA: TGTGCCTGGAGTGTACGTGGAAACGAGCAGTACTTC. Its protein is CAWSVRGNEQYF.

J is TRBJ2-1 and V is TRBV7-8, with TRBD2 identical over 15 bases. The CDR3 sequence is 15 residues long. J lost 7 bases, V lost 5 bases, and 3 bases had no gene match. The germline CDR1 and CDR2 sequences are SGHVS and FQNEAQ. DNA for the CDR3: TGTGCCAGCAGCCGAGGACTAGCGGGGGGGAATGAGCAGTTCTTC. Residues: CASSRGLAGGNEQFF.

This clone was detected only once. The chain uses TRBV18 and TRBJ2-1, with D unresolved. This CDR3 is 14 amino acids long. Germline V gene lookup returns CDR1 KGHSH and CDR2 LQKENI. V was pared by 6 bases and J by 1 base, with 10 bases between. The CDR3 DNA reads TGTGCCAGCTCTACGGACGGATCCTACAATGAGCAGTTCTTC. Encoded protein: CASSTDGSYNEQFF.

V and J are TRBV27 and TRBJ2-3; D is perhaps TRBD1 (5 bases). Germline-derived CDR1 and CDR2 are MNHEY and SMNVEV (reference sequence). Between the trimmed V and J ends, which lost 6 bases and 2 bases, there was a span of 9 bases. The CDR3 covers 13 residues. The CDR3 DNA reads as TGTGCCAGCAGACAGGTTAACACAGATACGCAGTATTTT. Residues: CASRQVNTDTQYF.

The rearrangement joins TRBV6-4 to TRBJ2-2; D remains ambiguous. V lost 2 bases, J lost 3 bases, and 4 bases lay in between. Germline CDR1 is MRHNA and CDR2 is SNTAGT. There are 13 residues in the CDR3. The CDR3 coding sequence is TGTGCCAGCAGTGACGGGGACACCGGGGAGCTGTTTTTT. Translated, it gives CASSDGDTGELFF.

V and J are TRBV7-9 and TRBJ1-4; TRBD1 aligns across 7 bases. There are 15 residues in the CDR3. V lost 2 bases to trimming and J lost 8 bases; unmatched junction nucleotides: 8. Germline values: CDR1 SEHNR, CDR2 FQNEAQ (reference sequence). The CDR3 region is CASSLTGTEDEKLFF. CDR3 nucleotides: TGTGCCAGCAGCTTAACAGGGACAGAGGACGAAAAACTGTTTTTT.

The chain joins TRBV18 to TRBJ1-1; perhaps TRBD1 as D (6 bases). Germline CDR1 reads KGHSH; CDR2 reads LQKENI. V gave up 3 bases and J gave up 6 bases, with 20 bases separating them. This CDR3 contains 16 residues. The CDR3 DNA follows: TGTGCCAGCTCACCGGACGTATTATTGGGGGGCTCTGAAGCTTTCTTT. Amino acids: CASSPDVLLGGSEAFF.

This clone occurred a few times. The DNA for the CDR3 is TGCGCCAGCAGCCAAGCCTACAGCTCCTACGAGCAGTACTTC. Protein sequence: CASSQAYSSYEQYF. The chain combines TRBV4-3 with TRBJ2-7, with D unclear. Germline values: CDR1 LGHNA, CDR2 YSLEER. Trimming stripped 1 base from V and 0 bases from J, with 7 bases between. The CDR3 consists of 14 residues.

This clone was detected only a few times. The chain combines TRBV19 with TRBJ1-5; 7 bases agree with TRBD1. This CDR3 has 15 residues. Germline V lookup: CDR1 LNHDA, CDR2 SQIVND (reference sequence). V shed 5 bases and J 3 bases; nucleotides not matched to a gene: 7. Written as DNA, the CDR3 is TGTGCCAGTAGTCTACAGGGGACCCTCAATCAGCCCCAGCATTTT. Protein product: CASSLQGTLNQPQHF.

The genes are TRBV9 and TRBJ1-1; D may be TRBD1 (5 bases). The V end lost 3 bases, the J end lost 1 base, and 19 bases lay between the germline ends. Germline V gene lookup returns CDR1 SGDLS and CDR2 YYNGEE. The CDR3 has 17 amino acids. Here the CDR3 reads CASSAGVDTFRNTEAFF. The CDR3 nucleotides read TGTGCCAGCAGCGCGGGGGTAGATACATTTCGGAACACTGAAGCTTTCTTT. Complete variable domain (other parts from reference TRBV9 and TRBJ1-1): DSGVTQTPKHLITATGQRVTLRCSPRSGDLSVYWYQQSLDQGLQFLIQYYNGEERAKGNILERFSAQQFPDLHSELNLSSLELGDSALYFCASSAGVDTFRNTEAFFGQGTRLTVV.

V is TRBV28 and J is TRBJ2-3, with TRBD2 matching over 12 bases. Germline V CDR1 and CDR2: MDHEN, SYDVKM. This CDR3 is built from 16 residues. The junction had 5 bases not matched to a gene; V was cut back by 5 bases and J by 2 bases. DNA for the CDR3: TGTGCCAGCAGTGGGTGGACTAGCGGGATCACAGATACGCAGTATTTT. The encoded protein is CASSGWTSGITDTQYF.

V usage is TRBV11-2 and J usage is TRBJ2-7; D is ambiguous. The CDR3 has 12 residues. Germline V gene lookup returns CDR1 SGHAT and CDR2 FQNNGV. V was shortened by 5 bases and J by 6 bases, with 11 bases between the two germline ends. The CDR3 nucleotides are TGTGCCAGCAGCCTAAACAGAGGCGAGCAGTACTTC. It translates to CASSLNRGEQYF.

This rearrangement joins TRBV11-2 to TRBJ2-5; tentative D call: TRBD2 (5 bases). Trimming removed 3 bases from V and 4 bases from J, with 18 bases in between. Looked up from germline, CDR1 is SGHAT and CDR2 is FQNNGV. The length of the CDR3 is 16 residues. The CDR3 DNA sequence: TGTGCCAGCAGCTTTAACGGTGGCGGGTTAGGAGAGACCCAGTACTTC. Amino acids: CASSFNGGGLGETQYF.

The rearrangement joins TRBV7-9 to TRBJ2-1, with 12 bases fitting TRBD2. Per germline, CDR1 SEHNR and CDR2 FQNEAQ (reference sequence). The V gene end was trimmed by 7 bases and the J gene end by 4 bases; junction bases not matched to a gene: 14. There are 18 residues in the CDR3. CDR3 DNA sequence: TGTGCCAGCAACGGACGGATTACTAGCGGGGGGTTGTACAATGAGCAGTTCTTC. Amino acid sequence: CASNGRITSGGLYNEQFF.

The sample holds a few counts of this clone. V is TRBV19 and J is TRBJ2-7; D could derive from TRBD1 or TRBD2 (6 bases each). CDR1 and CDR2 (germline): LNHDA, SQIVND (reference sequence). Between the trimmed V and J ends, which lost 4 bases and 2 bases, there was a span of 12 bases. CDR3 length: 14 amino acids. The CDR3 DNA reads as TGTGCCAGTAGTAGCGGGACAAGGCCCTACGAGCAGTACTTC. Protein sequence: CASSSGTRPYEQYF. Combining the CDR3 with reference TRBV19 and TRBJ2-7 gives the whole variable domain DGGITQSPKYLFRKEGQNVTLSCEQNLNHDAMYWYRQDPGQGLRLIYYSQIVNDFQKGDIAEGYSVSREKKESFPLTVTSAQKNPTAFYLCASSSGTRPYEQYFGPGTRLTVT.

The CDR3 DNA reads as TGTGCCAGCAGCTTAGGGACAGGGGCATCGGATGAGCAGTTCTTC. It codes for CASSLGTGASDEQFF. This rearrangement joins TRBV7-6 to TRBJ2-1, with 9 bases lining up with TRBD1. Germline lookup yields CDR1 SGHVS and CDR2 FNYEAQ. This CDR3 has 15 residues. The junction had 6 bases not matched to a gene; V was cut back by 1 base and J by 8 bases.

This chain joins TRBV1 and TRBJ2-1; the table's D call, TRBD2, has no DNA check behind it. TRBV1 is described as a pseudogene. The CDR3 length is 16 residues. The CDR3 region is CTSSQERAGIYNEQFF. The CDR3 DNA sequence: TGCACCAGCAGCCAAGAACGAGCGGGGATCTACAATGAGCAGTTCTTC.

CDR3 sequence (DNA): TGTGCCAGCAGCTCCCCCCCTAGCGGGAACACCGGGGAGCTGTTTTTT. It translates to CASSSPPSGNTGELFF. V is TRBV27 and J is TRBJ2-2; 7 positions match TRBD2. The CDR3 runs 16 residues. Germline V gene lookup returns CDR1 MNHEY and CDR2 SMNVEV (reference sequence). Trimming removed 6 bases from V and 1 base from J; junction bases left unmatched: 8.

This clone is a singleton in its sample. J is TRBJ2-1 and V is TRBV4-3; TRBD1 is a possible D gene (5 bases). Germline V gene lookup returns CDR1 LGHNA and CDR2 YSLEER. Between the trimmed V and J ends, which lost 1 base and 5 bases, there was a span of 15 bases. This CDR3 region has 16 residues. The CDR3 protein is CASSQGRGHLNNEQFF. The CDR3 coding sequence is TGCGCCAGCAGCCAAGGGCGAGGACACCTAAACAATGAGCAGTTCTTC.

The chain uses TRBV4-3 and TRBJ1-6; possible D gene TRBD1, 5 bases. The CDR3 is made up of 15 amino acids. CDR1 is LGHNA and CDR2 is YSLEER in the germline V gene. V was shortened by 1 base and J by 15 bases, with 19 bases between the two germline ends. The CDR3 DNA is TGCGCCAGCAGCCAAGGGGACGGCCTCTATTCGAGCCTCCACTTT. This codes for CASSQGDGLYSSLHF.

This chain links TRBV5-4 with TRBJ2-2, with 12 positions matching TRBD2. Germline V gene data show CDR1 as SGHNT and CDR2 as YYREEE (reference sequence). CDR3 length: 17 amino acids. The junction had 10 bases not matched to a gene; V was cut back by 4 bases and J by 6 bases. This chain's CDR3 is CASSRGLAGRTPGELFF. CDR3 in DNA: TGTGCCAGCAGCCGGGGACTAGCGGGCAGAACCCCCGGGGAGCTGTTTTTT.

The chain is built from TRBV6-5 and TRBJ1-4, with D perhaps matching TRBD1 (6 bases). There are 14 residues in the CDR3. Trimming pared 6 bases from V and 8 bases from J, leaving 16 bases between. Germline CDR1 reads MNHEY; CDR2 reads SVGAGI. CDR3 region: CASSRTVNSEKLFF. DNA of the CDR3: TGTGCCAGCAGCCGGACAGTTAATTCGGAAAAACTGTTTTTT.

The CDR3 is CASSEPVRGEPSNQPQHF. DNA of the CDR3: TGTGCCAGCAGTGAACCTGTACGGGGGGAGCCTAGCAATCAGCCCCAGCATTTT. This chain joins TRBV2 and TRBJ1-5, with D tentatively TRBD1 (5 bases). There are 18 residues in the CDR3. Trimming removed 2 bases at V and 0 bases at J, with 17 bases between. CDR1 SNHLY and CDR2 FYNNEI come from the germline V gene.

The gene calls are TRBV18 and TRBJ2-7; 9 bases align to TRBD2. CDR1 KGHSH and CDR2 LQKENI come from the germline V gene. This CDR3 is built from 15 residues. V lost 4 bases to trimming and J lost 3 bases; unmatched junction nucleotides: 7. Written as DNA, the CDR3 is TGTGCCAGCTCACGTAGCGGGGGCGACTTCTACGAGCAGTACTTC. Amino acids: CASSRSGGDFYEQYF.

CDR3 residues: CASSTRLAGVETQYF. CDR3 sequence (DNA): TGTGCCAGCAGCACAAGACTAGCGGGGGTAGAGACCCAGTACTTC. This chain uses TRBV5-4 with TRBJ2-5; 12 bases map to TRBD2. Germline CDR1 SGHNT, CDR2 YYREEE (reference sequence). Trimming at V came to 4 bases and at J to 4 bases, leaving 5 bases not matched to a gene. The CDR3 is 15 amino acids.

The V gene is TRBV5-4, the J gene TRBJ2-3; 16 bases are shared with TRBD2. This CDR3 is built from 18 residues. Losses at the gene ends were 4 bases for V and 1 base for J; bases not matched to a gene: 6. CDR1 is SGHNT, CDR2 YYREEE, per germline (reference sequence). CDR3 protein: CASSRGLAGGPGTDTQYF. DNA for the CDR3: TGTGCCAGCAGCCGGGGACTAGCGGGGGGGCCGGGCACAGATACGCAGTATTTT. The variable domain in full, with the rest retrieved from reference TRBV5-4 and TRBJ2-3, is ETGVTQSPTHLIKTRGQQVTLRCSSQSGHNTVSWYQQALGQGPQFIFQYYREEENGRGNFPPRFSGLQFPNYSSELNVNALELDDSALYLCASSRGLAGGPGTDTQYFGPGTRLTVL.